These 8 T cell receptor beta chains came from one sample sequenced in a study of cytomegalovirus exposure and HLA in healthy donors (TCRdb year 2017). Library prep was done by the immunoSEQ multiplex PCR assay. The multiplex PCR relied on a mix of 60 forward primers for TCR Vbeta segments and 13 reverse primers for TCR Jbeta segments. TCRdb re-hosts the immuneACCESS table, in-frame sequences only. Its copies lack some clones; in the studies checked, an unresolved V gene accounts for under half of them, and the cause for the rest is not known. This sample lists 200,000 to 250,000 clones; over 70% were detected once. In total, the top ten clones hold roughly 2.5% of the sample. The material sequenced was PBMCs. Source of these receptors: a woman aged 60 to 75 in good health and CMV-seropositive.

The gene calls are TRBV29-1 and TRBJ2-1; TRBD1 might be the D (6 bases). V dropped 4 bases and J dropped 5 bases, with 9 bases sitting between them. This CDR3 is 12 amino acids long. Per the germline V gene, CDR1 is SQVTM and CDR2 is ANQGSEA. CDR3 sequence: CSVAQGHNEQFF. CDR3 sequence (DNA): TGCAGCGTTGCACAGGGCCACAATGAGCAGTTCTTC.

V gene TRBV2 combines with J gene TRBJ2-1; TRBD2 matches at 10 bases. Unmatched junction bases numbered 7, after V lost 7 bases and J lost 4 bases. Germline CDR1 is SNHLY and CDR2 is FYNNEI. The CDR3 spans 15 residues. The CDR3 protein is CASTVGTSAYNEQFF. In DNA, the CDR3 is TGTGCCAGCACCGTCGGGACTAGCGCTTACAATGAGCAGTTCTTC. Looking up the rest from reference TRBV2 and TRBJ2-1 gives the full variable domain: EPEVTQTPSHQVTQMGQEVILRCVPISNHLYFYWYRQILGQKVEFLVSFYNNEISEKSEIFDDQFSVERPDGSNFTLKIRSTKLEDSAMYFCASTVGTSAYNEQFFGPGTRLTVL.

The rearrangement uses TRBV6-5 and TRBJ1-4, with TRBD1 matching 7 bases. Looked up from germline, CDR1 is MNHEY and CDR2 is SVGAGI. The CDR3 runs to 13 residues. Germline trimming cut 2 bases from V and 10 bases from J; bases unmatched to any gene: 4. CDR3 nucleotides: TGTGCCAGCAGTTACGAGGGACAGTCAAAACTGTTTTTT. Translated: CASSYEGQSKLFF.

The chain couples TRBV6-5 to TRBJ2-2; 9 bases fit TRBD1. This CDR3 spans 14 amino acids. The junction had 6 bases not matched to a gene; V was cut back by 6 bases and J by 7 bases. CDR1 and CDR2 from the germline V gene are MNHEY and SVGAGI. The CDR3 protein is CASRRRTGVGELFF. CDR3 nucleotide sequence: TGTGCCAGCAGACGCCGGACAGGGGTCGGGGAGCTGTTTTTT.

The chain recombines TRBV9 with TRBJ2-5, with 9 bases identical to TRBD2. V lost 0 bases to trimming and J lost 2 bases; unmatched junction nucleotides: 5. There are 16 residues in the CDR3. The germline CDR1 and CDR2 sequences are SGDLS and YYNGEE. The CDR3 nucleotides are TGTGCCAGCAGCGTAGCGGCGGGAGGGCGTCAAGAGACCCAGTACTTC. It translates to CASSVAAGGRQETQYF.

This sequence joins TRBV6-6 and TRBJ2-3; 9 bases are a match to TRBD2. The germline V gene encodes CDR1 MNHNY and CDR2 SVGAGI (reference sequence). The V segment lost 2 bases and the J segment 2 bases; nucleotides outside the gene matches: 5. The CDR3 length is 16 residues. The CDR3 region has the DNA TGTGCCAGCAGTTACGGGCTAGCGGGGACCACAGATACGCAGTATTTT. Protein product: CASSYGLAGTTDTQYF.

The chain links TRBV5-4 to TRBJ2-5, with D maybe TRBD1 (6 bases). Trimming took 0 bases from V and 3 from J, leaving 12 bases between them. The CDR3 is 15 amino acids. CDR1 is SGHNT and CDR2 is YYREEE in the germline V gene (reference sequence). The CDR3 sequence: CASSLAMGAEETQYF. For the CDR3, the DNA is TGTGCCAGCAGCTTGGCCATGGGGGCAGAAGAGACCCAGTACTTC.

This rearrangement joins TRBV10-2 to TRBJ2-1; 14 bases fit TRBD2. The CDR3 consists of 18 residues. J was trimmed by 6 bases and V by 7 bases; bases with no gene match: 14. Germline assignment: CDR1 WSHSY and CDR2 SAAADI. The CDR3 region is CASKVRGTSGSYSNEQFF. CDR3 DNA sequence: TGCGCCAGCAAAGTTAGAGGGACTAGCGGGAGTTACTCCAATGAGCAGTTCTTC.